Shown below are 3 T cell receptor beta chains from a single sample sequenced in a study of blood T cells in healthy people across ages (dated by TCRdb to between 2015 and 2016). Receptor libraries were prepared by 5' RACE. The listed sequencing device is Illumina HiSeq 2500. A second PCR of about 7 to 12 cycles was run with a J-beta primer mix and a sample-barcoded 5' primer. The public reads were quality trimmed at Q25 with fastp and then assembled into clones with MiXCR by TCRdb, keeping productive beta chains. CDR3 protein duplicates are merged, each entry listing the most common genes and DNA. This sample comprises 750,000 to 950,000 distinct CDR3 sequences, around a quarter of them detected only once. Of the sample, under 3% is held by the ten largest clones. The same sample was also used in a study of T cells of mothers and their children.

Sequenced sample: blood. The receptors originated from a boy aged 5-17 years in good health.

The J gene is TRBJ2-5, the V gene TRBV11-3, with 7 bases fitting TRBD1. The length of the CDR3 is 14 residues. CDR1 is SGHNT and CDR2 is YENEEA in the germline V gene. V dropped 8 bases and J dropped 5; count of bases not matched to a gene: 11. The chain's CDR3 is CASSHRGEWETQYF. The DNA for the CDR3 is TGTGCCAGCTCCCACAGGGGAGAGTGGGAGACCCAGTACTTC.

The chain links TRBV12-3 or TRBV12-4 to TRBJ2-5, with 8 bases matching TRBD1. The CDR3 is made up of 13 amino acids. The J segment lost 2 bases and the V segment lost 6 bases, leaving 2 bases of the junction unmatched. Here the CDR3 DNA reads TGTGCCAGCAGAAACAGGGGGCAAGAGACCCAGTACTTC. It specifies CASRNRGQETQYF.

This clonotype turned up a few times. CDR3 residues: CASSEGVYYGYTF. The CDR3 DNA follows: TGTGCCAGCAGCGAAGGGGTCTACTATGGCTACACCTTC. The V call is TRBV6-5, the J call TRBJ1-2; possible D gene TRBD1, 5 bases. V shed 6 bases and J shed 3 bases, with 11 bases lying between them. The CDR3 has 13 amino acids. Germline CDR1 and CDR2: MNHEY and SVGAGI.